The clone carrying this TCR beta chain was seen many times. Its antigen remains unidentified. The sample comes from a study of T cells in Graves' hyperthyroidism and ophthalmopathy. Study-wide background: The authors collected peripheral blood at initial diagnosis, before any treatment. Findings and limits, study-wide: Blood also carried most thyroid clonotypes expanded above 0.001.

Pregnant or lactating patients were excluded, as were those with uncontrolled infection or other autoimmune disease. PBMCs were sourced from roughly 9.1 ml fresh peripheral blood. Amplified regions were TCR beta CDR3 sequences from RNA transcripts. The HTBI primer set drove a first-round RT-PCR of the TCR CDR3. TCRdb re-called the multiplex PCR reads through MiXCR, storing one row per CDR3 protein. The table lists around 700,000 distinct CDR3 sequences, roughly a third of them singletons. After removal of 0 bases from V and 0 bases from J, the junction contained 7 bases not matched to a gene. The CDR3 loop spans 17 amino acids. CDR1 is ENHRY, CDR2 SYGVKD, per germline.

What was sequenced was blood. The sequence was collected from a woman in her 40s with Graves' hyperthyroidism. This chain joins TRBV10-3 and TRBJ1-1; 7 bases match TRBD1. The CDR3 protein is CAISESARQGMNTEAFF. The DNA of the CDR3 is TGTGCCATCAGTGAGTCAGCCAGACAGGGAATGAACACTGAAGCTTTCTTT.